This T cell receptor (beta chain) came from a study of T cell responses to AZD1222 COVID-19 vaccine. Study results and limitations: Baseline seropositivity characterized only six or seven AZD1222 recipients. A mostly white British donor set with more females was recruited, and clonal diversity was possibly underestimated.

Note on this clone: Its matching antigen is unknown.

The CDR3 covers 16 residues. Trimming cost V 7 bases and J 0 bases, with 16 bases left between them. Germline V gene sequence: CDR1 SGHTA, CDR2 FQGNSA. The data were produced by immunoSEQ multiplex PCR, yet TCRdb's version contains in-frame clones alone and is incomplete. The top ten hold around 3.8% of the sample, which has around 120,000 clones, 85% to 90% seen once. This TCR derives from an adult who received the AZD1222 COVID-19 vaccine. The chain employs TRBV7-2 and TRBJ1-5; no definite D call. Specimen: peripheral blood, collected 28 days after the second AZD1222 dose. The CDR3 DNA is TGTGCCAGCAACCCCACGGGCCGGCATAGCAATCAGCCCCAGCATTTT. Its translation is CASNPTGRHSNQPQHF. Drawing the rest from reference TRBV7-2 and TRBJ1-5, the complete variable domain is GAGVSQSPSNKVTEKGKDVELRCDPISGHTALYWYRQSLGQGLEFLIYFQGNSAPDKSGLPSDRFSAERTGGSVSTLTIQRTQQEDSAVYLCASNPTGRHSNQPQHFGDGTRLSIL.